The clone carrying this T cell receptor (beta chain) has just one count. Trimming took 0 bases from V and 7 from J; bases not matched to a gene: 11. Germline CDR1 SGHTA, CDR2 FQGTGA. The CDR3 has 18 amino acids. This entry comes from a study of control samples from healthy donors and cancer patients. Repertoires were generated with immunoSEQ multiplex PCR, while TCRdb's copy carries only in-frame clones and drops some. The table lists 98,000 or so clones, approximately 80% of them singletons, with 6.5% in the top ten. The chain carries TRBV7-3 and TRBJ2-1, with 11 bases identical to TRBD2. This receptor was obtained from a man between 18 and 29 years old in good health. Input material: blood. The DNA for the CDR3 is TGTGCCAGCAGCTTAACCGGCCCCTGGGCTAGCGGGGGGAATGAGCAGTTCTTC. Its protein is CASSLTGPWASGGNEQFF.